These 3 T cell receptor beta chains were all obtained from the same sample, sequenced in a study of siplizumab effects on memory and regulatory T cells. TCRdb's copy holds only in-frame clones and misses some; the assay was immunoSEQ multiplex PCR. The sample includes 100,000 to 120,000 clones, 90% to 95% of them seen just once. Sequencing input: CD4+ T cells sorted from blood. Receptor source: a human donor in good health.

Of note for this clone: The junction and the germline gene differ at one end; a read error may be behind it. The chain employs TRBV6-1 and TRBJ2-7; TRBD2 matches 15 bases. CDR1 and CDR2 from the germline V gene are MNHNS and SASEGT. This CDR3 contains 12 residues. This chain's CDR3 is CASSDWGLAGGF. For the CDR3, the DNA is TGTGCCAGCAGTGATTGGGGACTAGCGGGAGGCTTC.

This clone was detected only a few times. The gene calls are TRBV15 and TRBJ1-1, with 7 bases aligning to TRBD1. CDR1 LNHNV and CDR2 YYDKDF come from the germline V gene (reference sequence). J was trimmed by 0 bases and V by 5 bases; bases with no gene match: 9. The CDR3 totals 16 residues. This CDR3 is CATSPRPGTVNTEAFF. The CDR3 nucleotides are TGTGCCACCAGCCCAAGACCCGGGACAGTGAACACTGAAGCTTTCTTT.

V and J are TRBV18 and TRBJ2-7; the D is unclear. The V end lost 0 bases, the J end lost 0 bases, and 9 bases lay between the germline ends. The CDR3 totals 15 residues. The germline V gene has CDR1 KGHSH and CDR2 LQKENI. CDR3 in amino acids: CASSPPSPLSYEQYF. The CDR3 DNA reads TGTGCCAGCTCACCACCGTCGCCTCTCTCCTACGAGCAGTACTTC.